This note documents a single T cell receptor beta chain sequence. Its antigen remains unknown. 13 Jbeta primers and 60 Vbeta primers were used for the PCR. Libraries were prepared by immunoSEQ multiplex PCR; TCRdb keeps only in-frame clonotypes and omits some of them. The data show tens of thousands of clones, just under 80% seen once. The data were taken from a study of cytomegalovirus exposure and HLA in healthy donors. Study overall: Early release data held 85 million or so unique TCRs from HLA-typed donors. Across 300 to 400 genotyped donors, roughly 80% landed in the Caucasian-associated ancestry cluster.

The study's findings and limits: The likely explanation for a cluster of highly shared sequence variants was sequencing artifact. Productive status was seen about 90% or about 30% of the time for most TCR beta V segments in an earlier analysis.

The clonotype was recovered from a man aged 35 to 55 in good health and CMV-seronegative. Material: PBMCs.

The CDR3 is CASSSLLAGGPEETQYF. DNA for the CDR3: TGTGCCAGCAGCTCATTACTAGCGGGGGGACCTGAGGAGACCCAGTACTTC. The chain recombines TRBV5-5 with TRBJ2-5; 12 bases are shared with TRBD2. Germline V lookup: CDR1 SGHKS, CDR2 YYEKEE (reference sequence). Trimming took 3 bases from V and 5 from J; bases not matched to a gene: 11. This CDR3 comprises 17 residues.